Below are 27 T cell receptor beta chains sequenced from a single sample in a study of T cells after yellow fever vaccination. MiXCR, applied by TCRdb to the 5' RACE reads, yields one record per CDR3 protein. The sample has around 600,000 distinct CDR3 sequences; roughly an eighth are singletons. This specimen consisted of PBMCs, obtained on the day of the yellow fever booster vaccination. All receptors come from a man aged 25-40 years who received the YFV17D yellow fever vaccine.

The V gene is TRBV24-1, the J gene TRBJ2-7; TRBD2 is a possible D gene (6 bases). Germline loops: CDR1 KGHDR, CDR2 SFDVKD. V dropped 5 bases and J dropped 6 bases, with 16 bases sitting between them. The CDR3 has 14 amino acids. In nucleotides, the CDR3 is TGTGCCACCAGTGGAGCGGGTCAGGAGGGCGAGCAGTACTTC. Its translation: CATSGAGQEGEQYF.

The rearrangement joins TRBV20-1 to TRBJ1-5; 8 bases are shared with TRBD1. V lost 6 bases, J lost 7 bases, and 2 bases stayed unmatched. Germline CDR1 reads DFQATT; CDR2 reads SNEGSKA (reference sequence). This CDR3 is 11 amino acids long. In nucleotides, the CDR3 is TGCAGTGCCACAGGGGGACAGCCCCAGCATTTT. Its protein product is CSATGGQPQHF.

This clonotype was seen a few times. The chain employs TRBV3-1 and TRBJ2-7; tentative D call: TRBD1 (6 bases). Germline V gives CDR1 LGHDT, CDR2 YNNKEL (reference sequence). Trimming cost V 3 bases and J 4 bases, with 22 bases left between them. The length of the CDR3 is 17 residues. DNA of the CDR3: TGTGCCAGCAGCCACGGAGCGCGAGTTACAGGGACGTACGAGCAGTACTTC. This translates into CASSHGARVTGTYEQYF.

The CDR3 coding sequence is TGTACCTTCTGTACCCGGATAATCGGGACAGGGGGAATGGAGACCCAGTACTTC. Translating gives CTFCTRIIGTGGMETQYF. The chain carries TRBV12-3 or TRBV12-4 and TRBJ2-5; TRBD1 matches at 11 bases. This CDR3 is 18 amino acids long.

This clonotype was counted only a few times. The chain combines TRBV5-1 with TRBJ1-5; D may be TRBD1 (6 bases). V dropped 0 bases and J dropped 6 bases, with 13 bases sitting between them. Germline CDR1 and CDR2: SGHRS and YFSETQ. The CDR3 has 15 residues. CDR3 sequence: CASSLGGGPGQPQHF. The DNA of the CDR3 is TGCGCCAGCAGCTTGGGTGGGGGGCCGGGTCAGCCCCAGCATTTT.

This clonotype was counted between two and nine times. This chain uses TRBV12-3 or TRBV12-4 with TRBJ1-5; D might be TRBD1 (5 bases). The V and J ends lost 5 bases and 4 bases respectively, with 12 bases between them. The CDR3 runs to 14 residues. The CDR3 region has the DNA TGTGCCAGCAGTCATGCGGACAATAATCAGCCCCAGCATTTT. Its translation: CASSHADNNQPQHF.

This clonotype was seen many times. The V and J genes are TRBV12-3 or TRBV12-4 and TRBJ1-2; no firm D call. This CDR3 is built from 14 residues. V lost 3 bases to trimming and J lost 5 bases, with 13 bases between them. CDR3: CASSFRNPGYGYTF. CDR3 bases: TGTGCCAGCAGTTTTCGTAATCCGGGTTATGGCTACACCTTC.

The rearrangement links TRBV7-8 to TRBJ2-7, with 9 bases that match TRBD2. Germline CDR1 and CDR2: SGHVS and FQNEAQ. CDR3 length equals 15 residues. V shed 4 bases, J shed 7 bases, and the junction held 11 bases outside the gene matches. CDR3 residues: CASSSRVAGVWEQYF. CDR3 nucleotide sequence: TGTGCCAGCAGCTCCCGAGTAGCGGGAGTATGGGAGCAGTACTTC.

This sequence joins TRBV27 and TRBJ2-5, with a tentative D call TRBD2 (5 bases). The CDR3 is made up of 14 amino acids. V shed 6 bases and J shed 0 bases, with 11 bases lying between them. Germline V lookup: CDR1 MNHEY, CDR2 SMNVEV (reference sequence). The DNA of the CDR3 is TGTGCCAGCAGCCGACCCGGGAACCAAGAGACCCAGTACTTC. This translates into CASSRPGNQETQYF.

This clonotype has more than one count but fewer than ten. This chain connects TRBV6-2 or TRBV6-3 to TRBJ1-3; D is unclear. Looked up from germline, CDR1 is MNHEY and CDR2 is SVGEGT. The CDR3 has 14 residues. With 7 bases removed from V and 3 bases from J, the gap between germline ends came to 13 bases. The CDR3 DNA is TGTGCCAGCACGAATCCAGGCGGTGGAAACACCATATATTTT. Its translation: CASTNPGGGNTIYF.

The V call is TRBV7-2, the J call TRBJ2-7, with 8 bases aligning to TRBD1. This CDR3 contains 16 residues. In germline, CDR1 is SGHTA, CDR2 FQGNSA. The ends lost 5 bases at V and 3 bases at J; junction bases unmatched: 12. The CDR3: CASSREQGVKIYEQYF. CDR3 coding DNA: TGTGCCAGCAGCAGGGAACAGGGGGTAAAAATCTACGAGCAGTACTTC.

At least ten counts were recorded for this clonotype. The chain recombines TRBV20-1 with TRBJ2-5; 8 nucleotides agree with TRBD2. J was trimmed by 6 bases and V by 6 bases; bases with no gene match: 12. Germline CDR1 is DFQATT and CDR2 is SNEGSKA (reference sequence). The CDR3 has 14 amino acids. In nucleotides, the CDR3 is TGCAGTGCACACGGGGCGAGCGGGAGTAAGACCCAGTACTTC. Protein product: CSAHGASGSKTQYF.

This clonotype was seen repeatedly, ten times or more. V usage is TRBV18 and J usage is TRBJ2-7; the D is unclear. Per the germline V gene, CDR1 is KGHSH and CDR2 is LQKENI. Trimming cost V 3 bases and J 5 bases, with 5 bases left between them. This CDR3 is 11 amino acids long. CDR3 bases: TGTGCCAGCTCACCTTCACACGAGCAGTACTTC. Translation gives CASSPSHEQYF.

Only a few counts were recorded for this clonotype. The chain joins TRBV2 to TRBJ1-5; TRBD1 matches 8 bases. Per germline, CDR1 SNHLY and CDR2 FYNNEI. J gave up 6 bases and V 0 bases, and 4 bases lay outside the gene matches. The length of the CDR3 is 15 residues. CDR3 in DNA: TGTGCCAGCAGTGAAGCGGGACAGGTGAGTCAGCCCCAGCATTTT. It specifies CASSEAGQVSQPQHF.

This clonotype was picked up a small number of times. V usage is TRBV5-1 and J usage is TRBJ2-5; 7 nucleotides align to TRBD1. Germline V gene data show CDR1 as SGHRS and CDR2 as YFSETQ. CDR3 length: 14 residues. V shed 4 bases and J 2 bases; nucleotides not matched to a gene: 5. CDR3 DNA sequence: TGCGCCAGCAGCACTCCGGGACAGCAAGAGACCCAGTACTTC. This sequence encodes CASSTPGQQETQYF.

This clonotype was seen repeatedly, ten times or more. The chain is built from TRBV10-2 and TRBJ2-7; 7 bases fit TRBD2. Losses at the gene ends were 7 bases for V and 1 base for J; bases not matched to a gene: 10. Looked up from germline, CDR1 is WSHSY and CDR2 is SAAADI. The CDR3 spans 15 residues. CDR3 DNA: TGCGCCAGCACCTTCTTGGCGGGAGCTTCCTACGAGCAGTACTTC. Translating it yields CASTFLAGASYEQYF.

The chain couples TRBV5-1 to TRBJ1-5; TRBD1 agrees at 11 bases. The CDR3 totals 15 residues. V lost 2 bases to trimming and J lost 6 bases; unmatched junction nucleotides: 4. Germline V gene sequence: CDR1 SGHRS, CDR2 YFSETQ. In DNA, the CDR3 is TGCGCCAGCAGCTTCGGACAGGGGGCCAGTCAGCCCCAGCATTTT. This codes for CASSFGQGASQPQHF.

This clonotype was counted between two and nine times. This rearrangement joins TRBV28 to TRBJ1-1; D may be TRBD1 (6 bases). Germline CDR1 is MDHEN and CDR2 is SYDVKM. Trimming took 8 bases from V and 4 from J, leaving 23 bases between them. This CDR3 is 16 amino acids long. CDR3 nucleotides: TGTGCCAGCGGGCCGGGGGGCGCCGGGTTGAGCACTGAAGCTTTCTTT. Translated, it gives CASGPGGAGLSTEAFF.

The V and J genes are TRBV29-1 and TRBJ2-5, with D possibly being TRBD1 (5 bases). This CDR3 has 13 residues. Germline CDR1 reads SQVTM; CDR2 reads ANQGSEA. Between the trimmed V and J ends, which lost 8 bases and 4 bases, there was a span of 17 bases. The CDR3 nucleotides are TGCAGCACCCGTCAAGGGGCAGGAGAGACCCAGTACTTC. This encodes CSTRQGAGETQYF.

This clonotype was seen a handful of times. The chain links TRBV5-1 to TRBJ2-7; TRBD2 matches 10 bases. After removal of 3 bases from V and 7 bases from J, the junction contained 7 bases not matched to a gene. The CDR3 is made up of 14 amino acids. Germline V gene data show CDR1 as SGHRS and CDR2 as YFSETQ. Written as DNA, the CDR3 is TGCGCCAGCAGCTGGAGCGGGAGGGCCAGAGAGCAGTACTTC. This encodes CASSWSGRAREQYF.

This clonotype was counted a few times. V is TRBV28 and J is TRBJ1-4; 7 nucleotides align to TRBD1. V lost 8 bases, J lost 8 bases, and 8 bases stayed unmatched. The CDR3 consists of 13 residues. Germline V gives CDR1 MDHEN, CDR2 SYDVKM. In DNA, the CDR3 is TGTGCCAGCCGGGGACAGCTCCGAGAAAAACTGTTTTTT. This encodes CASRGQLREKLFF.

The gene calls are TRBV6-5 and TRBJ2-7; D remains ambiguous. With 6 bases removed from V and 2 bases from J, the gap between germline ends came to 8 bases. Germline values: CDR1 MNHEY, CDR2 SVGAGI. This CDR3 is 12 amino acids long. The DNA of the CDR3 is TGTGCCAGCAGCTCGATAACCTACGAGCAGTACTTC. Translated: CASSSITYEQYF.

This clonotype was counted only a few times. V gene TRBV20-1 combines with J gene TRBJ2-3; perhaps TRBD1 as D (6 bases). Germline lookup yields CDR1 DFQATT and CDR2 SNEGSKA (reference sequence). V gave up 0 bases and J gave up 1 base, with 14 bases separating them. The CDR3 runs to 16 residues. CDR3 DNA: TGCAGTGCTAGAGATCCCAGAGCAGGGGGCACAGATACGCAGTATTTT. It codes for CSARDPRAGGTDTQYF.

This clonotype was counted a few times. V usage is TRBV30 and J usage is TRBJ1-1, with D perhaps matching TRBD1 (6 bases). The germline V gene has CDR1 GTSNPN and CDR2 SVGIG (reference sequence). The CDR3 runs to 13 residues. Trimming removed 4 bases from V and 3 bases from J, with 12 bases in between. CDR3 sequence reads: CAWMGGGDTEAFF. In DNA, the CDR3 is TGTGCCTGGATGGGGGGGGGCGACACTGAAGCTTTCTTT.

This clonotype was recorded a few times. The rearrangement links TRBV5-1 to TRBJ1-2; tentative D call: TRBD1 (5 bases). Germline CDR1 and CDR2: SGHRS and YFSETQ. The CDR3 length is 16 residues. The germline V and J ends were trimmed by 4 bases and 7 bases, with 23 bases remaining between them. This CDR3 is CASSETGTAPGGGYTF. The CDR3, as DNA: TGCGCCAGCAGCGAAACCGGGACCGCGCCTGGTGGTGGCTACACCTTC.

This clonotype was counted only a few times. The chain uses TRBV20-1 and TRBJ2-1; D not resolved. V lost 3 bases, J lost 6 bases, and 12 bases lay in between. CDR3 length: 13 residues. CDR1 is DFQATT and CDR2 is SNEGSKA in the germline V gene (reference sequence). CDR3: CSASLPGGNEQFF. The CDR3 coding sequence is TGCAGTGCTAGTCTCCCGGGCGGCAATGAGCAGTTCTTC.

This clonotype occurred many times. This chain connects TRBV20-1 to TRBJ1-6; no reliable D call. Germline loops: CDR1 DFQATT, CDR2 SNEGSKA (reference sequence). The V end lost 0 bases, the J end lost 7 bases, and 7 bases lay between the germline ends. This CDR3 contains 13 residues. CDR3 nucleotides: TGCAGTGCTAGAGACGTTGGAAATTCACCCCTCCACTTT. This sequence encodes CSARDVGNSPLHF.